This T cell receptor beta chain was observed in a study of shared clonotypes between healthy human individuals. TCRdb keeps only in-frame clones here, not all; method: immunoSEQ multiplex PCR. The sample has millions of clones, approximately 92% seen once. V shed 6 bases and J shed 7 bases, with 15 bases lying between them. Germline CDR1 MDHEN, CDR2 SYDVKM. CDR3 length: 13 residues. The sequence came from a man younger than 35 in good health. Input material: naive CD4+ T cells sorted from blood. Indicated subset: CD45RA+ positively selected. The chain recombines TRBV28 with TRBJ1-2; D unresolved. CDR3 loop: CASSLQVSLGYTF. In nucleotides, the CDR3 is TGTGCCAGCAGCCTACAAGTTAGCCTTGGCTACACCTTC.